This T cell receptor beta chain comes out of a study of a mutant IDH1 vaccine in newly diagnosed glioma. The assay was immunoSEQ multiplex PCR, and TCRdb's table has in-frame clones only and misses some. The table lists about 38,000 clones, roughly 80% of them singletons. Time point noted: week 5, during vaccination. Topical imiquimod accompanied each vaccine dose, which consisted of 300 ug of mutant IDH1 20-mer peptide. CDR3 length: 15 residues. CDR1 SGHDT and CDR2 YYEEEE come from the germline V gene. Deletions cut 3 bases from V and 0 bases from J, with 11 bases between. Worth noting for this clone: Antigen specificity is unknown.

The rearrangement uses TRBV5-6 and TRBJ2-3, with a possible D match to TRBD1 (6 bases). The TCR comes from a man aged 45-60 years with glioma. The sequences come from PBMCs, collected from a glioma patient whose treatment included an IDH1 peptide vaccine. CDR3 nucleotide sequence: TGTGCCAGCAGCTGGGGGCCGGCTAGCACAGATACGCAGTATTTT. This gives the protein CASSWGPASTDTQYF.